Sequencing of this T cell receptor beta chain was carried out in a study of cytomegalovirus exposure and HLA in healthy donors. General observations from the study: Reportedly, diagnosis of cytomegalovirus status by the classifier showed high specificity and sensitivity. A missense DCLRE1C variant was associated with V- and J-gene trimming of TCR beta chains in a later analysis, and an independent cohort replicated the association.

Germline lookup yields CDR1 MNHNY and CDR2 SVGAGI (reference sequence). The CDR3 length is 14 residues. The V and J ends lost 6 bases and 4 bases respectively, with 15 bases between them. This clone was seen a handful of times. Its cognate antigen is unknown. PCR involved 60 Vbeta and 13 Jbeta primers. The data were produced by immunoSEQ multiplex PCR, yet TCRdb's version contains in-frame clones alone and is incomplete. The sample yields about 80,000 clones, around 80% seen once. Sample: PBMCs. This clonotype originated in a man younger than 40 in good health and CMV-seronegative. The rearrangement links TRBV6-6 to TRBJ1-1, with D possibly TRBD1 on 6 matching bases. CDR3 protein: CASSITGRITEAFF. The CDR3 DNA sequence: TGTGCCAGCAGCATAACAGGGCGTATCACTGAAGCTTTCTTT.